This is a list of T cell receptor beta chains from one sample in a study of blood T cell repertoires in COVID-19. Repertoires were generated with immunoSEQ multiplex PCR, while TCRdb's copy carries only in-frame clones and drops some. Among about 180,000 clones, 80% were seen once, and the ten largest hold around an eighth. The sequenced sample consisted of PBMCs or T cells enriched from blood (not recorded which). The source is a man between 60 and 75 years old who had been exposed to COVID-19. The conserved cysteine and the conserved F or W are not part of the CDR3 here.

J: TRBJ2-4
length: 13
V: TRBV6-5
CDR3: ASSYSITGENIQY

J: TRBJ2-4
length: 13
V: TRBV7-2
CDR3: ASSLAPVAKNIQY

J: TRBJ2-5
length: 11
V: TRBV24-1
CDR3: ATSEYRGETQY

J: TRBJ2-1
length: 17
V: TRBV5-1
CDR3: ASSRDGPPLAGGGNEQF

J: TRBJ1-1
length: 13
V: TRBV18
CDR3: ASSLPRRANTEAF

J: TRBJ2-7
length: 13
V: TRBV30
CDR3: AWSTGTGGNYEQY

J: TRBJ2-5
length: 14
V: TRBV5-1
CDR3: ASSPTRLAGVETQY

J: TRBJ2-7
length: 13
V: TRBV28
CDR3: ASSSGTGGTYEQY

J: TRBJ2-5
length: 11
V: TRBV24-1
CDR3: ATSDSGRETQY

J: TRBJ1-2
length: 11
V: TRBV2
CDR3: ASIPDRDYGYT

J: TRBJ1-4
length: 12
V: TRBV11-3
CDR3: ASSSGFYNEKLF

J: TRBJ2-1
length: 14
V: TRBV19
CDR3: ATHRSSGGKYNEQF

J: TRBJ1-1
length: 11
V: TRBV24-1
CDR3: ATSDDRTTEAF

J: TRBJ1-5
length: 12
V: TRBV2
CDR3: ASSRDRFNQPQH

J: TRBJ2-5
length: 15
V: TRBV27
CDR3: ASSLFRDRGSQETQY

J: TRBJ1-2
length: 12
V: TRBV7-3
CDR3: ASSLTSGGGGYT

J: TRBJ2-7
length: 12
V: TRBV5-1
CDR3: ASSLRQGAYEQY

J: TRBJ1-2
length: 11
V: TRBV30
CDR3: AWLGGQRGGYT

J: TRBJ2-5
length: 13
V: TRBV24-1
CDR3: ATSPTQGGGETQY

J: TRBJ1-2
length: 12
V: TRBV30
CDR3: AWFGQVLNYGYT

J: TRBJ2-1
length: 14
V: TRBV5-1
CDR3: ASSLEGGSSYNEQF

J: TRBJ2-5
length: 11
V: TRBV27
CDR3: ATTGQGARTQY

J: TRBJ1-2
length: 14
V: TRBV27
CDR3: ASSSRTGGLYDGYT

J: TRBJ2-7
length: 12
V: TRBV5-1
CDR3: ASSLIRVGYEQY

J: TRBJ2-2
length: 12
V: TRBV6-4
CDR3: ASSVQGFTGELF

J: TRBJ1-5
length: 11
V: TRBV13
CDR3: ASSSSTEGPQH

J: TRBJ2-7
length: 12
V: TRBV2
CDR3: ASSEAAGGGEQY

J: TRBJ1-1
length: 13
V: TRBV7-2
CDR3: ASSLVAVANTEAF

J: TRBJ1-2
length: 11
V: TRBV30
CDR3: AWKRQAHYGYT

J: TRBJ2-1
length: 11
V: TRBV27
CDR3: ASSFGVYNEQF

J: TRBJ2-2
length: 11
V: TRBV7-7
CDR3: ASSLLAPGELF

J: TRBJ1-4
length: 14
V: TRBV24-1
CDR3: ATSDPGQGGNEKLF

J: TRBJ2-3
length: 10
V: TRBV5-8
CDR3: ASSYDLYTQY

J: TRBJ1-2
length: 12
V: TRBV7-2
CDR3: ASSSFDRGQGYT

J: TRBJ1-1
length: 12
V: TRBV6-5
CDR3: ASRGLTGRTEAF

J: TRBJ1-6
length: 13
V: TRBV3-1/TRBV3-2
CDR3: ASSITSSYNSPLH

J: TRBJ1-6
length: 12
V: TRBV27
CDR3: ASKPARYNSPLH